This T cell receptor beta chain comes out of a study of shared clonotypes between healthy human individuals. Whole-study results and caveats: The naive CD4 repertoires of a handful of donors were compared, and roughly 5.1% of clonotypes were shared.

Points on this clone: The target antigen is unknown.

There are 14 residues in the CDR3. Germline CDR1 and CDR2: MGHRA and YSYEKL. Trimming at V came to 4 bases and at J to 2 bases, leaving 0 bases not matched to a gene. For each subset, genomic DNA was distributed in equal portions over several immunoSEQ plates. Profiled with immunoSEQ multiplex PCR; TCRdb holds only in-frame clones, not every one. The sample holds 600,000 to 750,000 clones, 90% seen once. The authors combined CD45RO+ cells with CCR7-negative CD45RA+ TemRA cells as CD8 memory. The clonotype was recovered from a young man in good health. Some clones in this sample may be carry-over from other donors' samples. Sequenced input: memory CD8+ T cells from PBMCs. Subset here: CD45RO+ cells pooled with CCR7-negative TemRA cells. The gene calls are TRBV4-1 and TRBJ2-1; 9 bases align to TRBD2. CDR3 amino acids: CASSPSGTYNEQFF. For the CDR3, the DNA is TGCGCCAGCAGCCCTAGCGGGACCTACAATGAGCAGTTCTTC.